These 2 T cell receptor beta chains were all obtained from the same sample, sequenced in a study of cytomegalovirus exposure and HLA in healthy donors. Generated by immunoSEQ multiplex PCR, the TCRdb table keeps only in-frame clones and is missing some. The sample has tens of thousands of clones, 95% to 98% seen once. Specimen: PBMCs. All receptors come from a woman aged 18-29 years in good health and CMV-seropositive.

The V call is TRBV7-2, the J call TRBJ1-1; D not certain. The CDR3 extends over 12 amino acids. V lost 0 bases and J lost 11, with 10 bases in between. Germline CDR1 and CDR2: SGHTA and FQGNSA. The CDR3 spells CASSLAGVRAFF. For the CDR3, the DNA is TGTGCCAGCAGCTTAGCCGGGGTAAGGGCTTTCTTT.

V gene TRBV28 combines with J gene TRBJ2-2, with 13 positions matching TRBD2. The CDR3 spans 22 residues. Germline V CDR1 and CDR2: MDHEN, SYDVKM. The V and J ends lost 3 bases and 1 base, in that order; junction bases with no gene match: 17. CDR3 sequence (DNA): TGTGCCAGCAGTTTTTTTGGACTAGCGGGAGAATCTTGGGGGAAGAACACCGGGGAGCTGTTTTTT. It encodes CASSFFGLAGESWGKNTGELFF.